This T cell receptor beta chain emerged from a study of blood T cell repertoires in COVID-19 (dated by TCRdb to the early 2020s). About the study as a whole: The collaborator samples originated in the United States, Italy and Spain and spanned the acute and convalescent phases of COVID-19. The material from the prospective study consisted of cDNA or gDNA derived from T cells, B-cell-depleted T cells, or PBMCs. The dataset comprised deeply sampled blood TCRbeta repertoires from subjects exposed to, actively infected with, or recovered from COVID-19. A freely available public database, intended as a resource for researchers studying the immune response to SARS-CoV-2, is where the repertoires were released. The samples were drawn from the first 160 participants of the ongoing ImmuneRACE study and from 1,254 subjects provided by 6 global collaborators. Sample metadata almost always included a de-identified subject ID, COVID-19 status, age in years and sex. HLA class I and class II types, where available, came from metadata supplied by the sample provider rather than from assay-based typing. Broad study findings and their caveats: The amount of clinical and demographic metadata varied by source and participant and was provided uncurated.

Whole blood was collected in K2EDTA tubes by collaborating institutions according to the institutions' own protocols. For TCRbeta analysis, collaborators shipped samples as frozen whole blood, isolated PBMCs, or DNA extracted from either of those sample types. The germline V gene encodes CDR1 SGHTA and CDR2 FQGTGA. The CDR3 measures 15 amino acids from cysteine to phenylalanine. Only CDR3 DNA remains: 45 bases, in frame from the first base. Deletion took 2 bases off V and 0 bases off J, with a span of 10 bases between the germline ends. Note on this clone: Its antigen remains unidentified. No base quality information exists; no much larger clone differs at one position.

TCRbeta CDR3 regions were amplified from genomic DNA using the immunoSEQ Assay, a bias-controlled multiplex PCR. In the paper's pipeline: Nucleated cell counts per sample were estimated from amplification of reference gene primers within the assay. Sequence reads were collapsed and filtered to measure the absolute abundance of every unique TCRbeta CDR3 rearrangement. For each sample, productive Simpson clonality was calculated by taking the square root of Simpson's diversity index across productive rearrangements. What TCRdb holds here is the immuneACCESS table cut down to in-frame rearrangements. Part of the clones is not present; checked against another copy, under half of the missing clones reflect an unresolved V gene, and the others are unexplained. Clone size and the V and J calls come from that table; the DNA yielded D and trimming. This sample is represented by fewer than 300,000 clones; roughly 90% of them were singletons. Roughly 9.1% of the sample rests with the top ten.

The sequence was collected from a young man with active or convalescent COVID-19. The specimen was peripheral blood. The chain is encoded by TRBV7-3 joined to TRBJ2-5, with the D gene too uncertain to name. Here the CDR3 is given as CASSLSPGHQETQYF. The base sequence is TGTGCCAGCAGCTTATCCCCCGGTCACCAAGAGACCCAGTACTTC.